The rows below give T cell receptor beta chains drawn from one sample of a study of blood T cell repertoires in COVID-19. The data were produced by immunoSEQ multiplex PCR, yet TCRdb's version contains in-frame clones alone and is incomplete. This table has about 250,000 clones, roughly 88% appearing once. The specimen was peripheral blood. The receptors shown here come from a woman in her 30s with COVID-19, enrolled during active disease. Both conserved end residues are part of each CDR3. D genes are given only for firm matches. Clone size is given for some rows only: seen once, a few or many times, or a class if the clone is expanded.

j_call clone_size d_call v_call cdr3_aa cdr3_nt
TRBJ2-2 few - TRBV28 CASRAWVGAPGGELFF TGTGCCAGCAGGGCTTGGGTAGGGGCCCCAGGCGGGGAGCTGTTTTTT
TRBJ1-6 - - TRBV5-5 CASSFVTGSYNSPLHF TGTGCCAGCAGCTTTGTTACGGGCTCCTATAATTCACCCCTCCACTTT
TRBJ1-5 - - TRBV27 CASSLAGALNQPQHF TGTGCCAGCAGTTTAGCGGGGGCCCTCAATCAGCCCCAGCATTTT
TRBJ2-2 - - TRBV9 CASSPQFSGELFF TGTGCCAGCAGCCCCCAGTTTTCCGGGGAGCTGTTTTTT
TRBJ2-1 - - TRBV9 CASSVGVREGPEQFF TGTGCCAGCAGCGTAGGGGTCAGGGAAGGCCCAGAGCAGTTCTTC
TRBJ2-7 few TRBD1 TRBV6-5 CASFTGGKTYEQYF TGTGCCAGTTTTACAGGGGGCAAGACCTACGAGCAGTACTTC
TRBJ2-1 - TRBD2 TRBV19 CATSHSGGSNEQFF TGTGCTACCTCCCACAGCGGGGGGTCAAATGAGCAGTTCTTC
TRBJ2-2 - - TRBV28 CASRPNRVPNTGELFF TGTGCCAGCAGACCAAACAGGGTTCCGAACACCGGGGAGCTGTTTTTT
TRBJ2-2 - - TRBV4-1 CASSQRASGANTGELFF TGCGCCAGCAGCCAAAGAGCCTCAGGGGCGAACACCGGGGAGCTGTTTTTT
TRBJ1-4 - - TRBV19 CASRRGTNEKLFF TGTGCCAGTAGGAGAGGAACTAATGAAAAACTGTTTTTT
TRBJ1-5 few - TRBV10-3 CAISESEGDQPQHF TGTGCCATCAGTGAGAGTGAAGGAGATCAGCCCCAGCATTTT
TRBJ1-5 - - TRBV21-1 CASSDRDRGLLSHQPQHF TGTGCCAGCAGCGACCGGGACAGGGGGCTGCTTTCGCACCAGCCCCAGCATTTT
TRBJ2-5 - TRBD2 TRBV9 CASSVGASGEKETQYF TGTGCCAGCAGCGTAGGGGCTAGCGGCGAAAAGGAGACCCAGTACTTC
TRBJ1-5 - - TRBV7-2 CASSLAGGSNQPQHF TGTGCCAGCAGCTTAGCAGGGGGTAGCAATCAGCCCCAGCATTTT
TRBJ1-1 - - TRBV7-2 CASSLAGDTEAFF TGTGCCAGCAGCTTAGCAGGGGACACTGAAGCTTTCTTT
TRBJ2-1 - TRBD2 TRBV3-1/TRBV3-2 CASSQELGLAGAGPSYYNEQFF TGTGCCAGCAGCCAAGAATTGGGACTAGCGGGGGCCGGCCCGTCCTACTACAATGAGCAGTTCTTC
TRBJ2-1 - - TRBV27 CASSPGLSSDEQFF TGTGCCAGCTCACCGGGACTCTCATCCGATGAGCAGTTCTTC
TRBJ1-4 - - TRBV7-9 CASSYGGMGGEKLFF TGTGCCAGCAGCTATGGCGGGATGGGAGGGGAAAAACTGTTTTTT
TRBJ2-4 - - TRBV2 CASSESGSKNIQYF TGTGCCAGCAGTGAATCAGGGTCCAAAAACATTCAGTACTTC
TRBJ2-3 - - TRBV7-2 CASCGGRSTDTQYF TGTGCCAGCTGTGGGGGGAGGAGCACAGATACGCAGTATTTT
TRBJ1-5 - - TRBV4-2 CASSQAASMLASNQPQHF TGTGCCAGCAGCCAAGCTGCCTCAATGCTAGCTAGCAATCAGCCCCAGCATTTT
TRBJ2-3 once - TRBV7-9 CASSLDLRDTTDTQYF TGTGCCAGCAGCTTAGACCTCCGGGACACCACAGATACGCAGTATTTT
TRBJ2-3 - TRBD2 TRBV27 CATGHSGGAVDTQYF TGTGCCACCGGCCATAGCGGGGGGGCCGTTGATACGCAGTATTTT
TRBJ2-2 - - TRBV4-3 CASGLRTLPGNTGELFF TGCGCCAGCGGGCTACGTACACTGCCCGGGAACACCGGGGAGCTGTTTTTT
TRBJ2-7 once TRBD1 TRBV2 CASSEPDRGVREQYF TGTGCCAGCAGTGAACCCGACAGGGGAGTACGCGAGCAGTACTTC
TRBJ1-6 - TRBD1 TRBV19 CASSRFETGAPSPLHF TGTGCCAGTAGTCGCTTCGAGACAGGGGCACCTTCACCCCTCCACTTT
TRBJ2-3 - TRBD2 TRBV29-1 CSVRGRARDTQYF TGCAGCGTTCGCGGGAGGGCCAGAGATACGCAGTATTTT
TRBJ2-3 - TRBD2 TRBV18 CASSVGASGRTDTQYF TGTGCCAGCTCCGTAGGGGCTAGCGGGAGGACAGATACGCAGTATTTT
TRBJ1-1 - - TRBV6-5 CASSLSGSNTEAFF TGTGCCAGCAGCCTTTCGGGTTCGAACACTGAAGCTTTCTTT
TRBJ1-2 few TRBD1 TRBV28 CATPRDRGNYGYTF TGTGCCACCCCCCGGGACAGGGGCAACTATGGCTACACCTTC
TRBJ2-2 - TRBD2 TRBV28 CASSPLGSGGAKAGTGELFF TGTGCCAGCAGTCCACTTGGGAGCGGGGGGGCGAAGGCGGGCACCGGGGAGCTGTTTTTT
TRBJ1-1 - - TRBV19 CASSMGQSMNTEAFF TGTGCCAGTAGTATGGGGCAAAGCATGAACACTGAAGCTTTCTTT
TRBJ2-2 - - TRBV28 CASSHLIEGAGELFF TGTGCCAGCAGCCATCTGATCGAGGGGGCCGGGGAGCTGTTTTTT
TRBJ1-1 - - TRBV10-3 CAISESQGSTEAFF TGTGCCATCAGTGAGTCCCAGGGTAGCACTGAAGCTTTCTTT
TRBJ1-2 - TRBD1 TRBV5-6 CASSFRDSPYGYTF TGTGCCAGCAGCTTTCGGGACAGTCCCTATGGCTACACCTTC
TRBJ2-7 - TRBD2 TRBV18 CASSPSSGRGSYEQYF TGTGCCAGCTCACCATCATCAGGGCGGGGGTCCTACGAGCAGTACTTC
TRBJ2-5 - TRBD1 TRBV12-3/TRBV12-4 CASSTGTEETQYF TGTGCCAGCAGTACCGGGACAGAAGAGACCCAGTACTTC
TRBJ1-1 - TRBD1 TRBV6-5 CASKEDRVDTEAFF TGTGCCAGCAAAGAAGACAGGGTGGACACTGAAGCTTTCTTT
TRBJ2-4 - - TRBV7-8 CASSLKGELAKNIQYF TGTGCCAGCAGCTTAAAAGGAGAACTAGCCAAAAACATTCAGTACTTC
TRBJ2-7 - TRBD1 TRBV5-1 CASSPGQGVEQYF TGCGCCAGCAGCCCGGGACAGGGGGTCGAGCAGTACTTC
TRBJ1-2 once TRBD1 TRBV7-9 CASSLGAAQGGYGYTF TGTGCCAGCAGCTTAGGGGCCGCACAGGGGGGATATGGCTACACCTTC
TRBJ2-1 once TRBD1 TRBV5-4 CASSLALTGGNEQFF TGTGCCAGCAGCTTGGCTTTAACAGGGGGCAATGAGCAGTTCTTC
TRBJ2-2 - - TRBV11-3 CASSPWGGPNTGELFF TGTGCCAGCAGCCCATGGGGGGGGCCTAACACCGGGGAGCTGTTTTTT
TRBJ1-1 - - TRBV4-3 CASSQDGGGLAGRAFF TGCGCCAGCAGCCAAGATGGGGGAGGTTTGGCTGGTCGAGCTTTCTTT
TRBJ1-6 - TRBD1 TRBV18 CASSGTVDNSPLHF TGTGCCAGCTCAGGGACAGTCGATAATTCACCCCTCCACTTT
TRBJ2-1 - TRBD2 TRBV24-1 CATSGGGGEQFF TGTGCCACCAGTGGGGGCGGGGGGGAGCAGTTCTTC
TRBJ1-5 - - TRBV3-1/TRBV3-2 CASSQDLNQPQHF TGTGCCAGCAGCCAAGATCTAAATCAGCCCCAGCATTTT
TRBJ1-5 - - TRBV19 CASHIPFQPQHF TGTGCCAGTCACATCCCATTTCAGCCCCAGCATTTT
TRBJ2-2 - - TRBV3-1/TRBV3-2 CASSQLGELFF TGTGCCAGCAGCCAATTAGGGGAGCTGTTTTTT
TRBJ2-3 - - TRBV19 CASSIGGSTDTQYF TGTGCCAGTAGTATCGGAGGCAGCACAGATACGCAGTATTTT
TRBJ2-3 - - TRBV28 CASTAVGESGTQYF TGTGCCAGCACCGCCGTTGGAGAAAGCGGTACGCAGTATTTT
TRBJ1-1 few TRBD1 TRBV5-5 CASSFQGADTEAFF TGTGCCAGCAGCTTTCAGGGGGCAGACACTGAAGCTTTCTTT
TRBJ2-3 - - TRBV27 CASSARGGAPDTQYF TGTGCCAGCAGTGCACGAGGGGGGGCCCCAGATACGCAGTATTTT
TRBJ2-1 - - TRBV3-1/TRBV3-2 CASSQGPGARSGNEQFF TGTGCCAGCAGCCAAGGGCCAGGGGCCCGGTCGGGCAATGAGCAGTTCTTC
TRBJ2-3 - TRBD2 TRBV2 CASRGELAHTDTQYF TGTGCCAGCAGGGGGGAACTAGCGCACACAGATACGCAGTATTTT
TRBJ2-5 few - TRBV5-6 CASSWGPNGGRETQYF TGTGCCAGCAGCTGGGGCCCCAATGGAGGGCGAGAGACCCAGTACTTC
TRBJ1-1 - - TRBV28 CASRRQLNTEAFF TGTGCCAGCAGGAGACAGCTAAACACTGAAGCTTTCTTT